The TCR beta chain described here comes from a study of early T cells in non-severe SARS-CoV-2 infection. The table lists this clonotype with a few counts. TCRdb re-called the 5' RACE reads through MiXCR, storing one row per CDR3 protein. Among about 64,000 distinct CDR3 sequences listed, roughly 14% were seen once. V dropped 0 bases and J dropped 2 bases, with 5 bases sitting between them. This CDR3 region has 14 residues. Per germline, CDR1 SEHNR and CDR2 FQNEAQ (reference sequence). The chain couples TRBV7-9 to TRBJ1-5, with D perhaps matching TRBD1 (5 bases). This receptor was identified in an adult who was a healthcare worker with PCR-confirmed SARS-CoV-2 infection or an uninfected control (not recorded which). Sequenced sample: whole blood. The CDR3 nucleotides are TGTGCCAGCAGCTTAGCGACAGGCAATCAGCCCCAGCATTTT. Its translation: CASSLATGNQPQHF.